A single sample is the source of the 2 T cell receptor beta chains below, sequenced in a study of blood T cell repertoires in COVID-19 (dated by TCRdb to the early 2020s). The protocol used for the library was the immunoSEQ multiplex PCR assay. TCRdb carries this immuneACCESS record with in-frame sequences only. Its versions omit some clonotypes, under half of them owing to an unresolved V gene in the studies checked, with the rest unexplained. A total of about 200,000 clones appear in this sample, around 82% of them only once. The top ten hold around 12% of the sample. Sequenced: peripheral blood. Source of these receptors: a woman aged 40 to 50 with acute or convalescent COVID-19.

The V call is TRBV2, the J call TRBJ2-7; tentative D call: TRBD1 (6 bases). Trimming took 6 bases from V and 0 from J, leaving 21 bases between them. CDR3 length: 17 residues. Germline CDR1 SNHLY, CDR2 FYNNEI. CDR3 sequence reads: CASRVGHHVFSSYEQYF. In nucleotides, the CDR3 is TGTGCCAGCAGGGTGGGACACCACGTCTTTAGCTCCTACGAGCAGTACTTC.

The genes are TRBV19 and TRBJ1-1; perhaps TRBD1 as D (5 bases). The germline V gene has CDR1 LNHDA and CDR2 SQIVND (reference sequence). This CDR3 is 13 amino acids long. V was pared by 7 bases and J by 1 base, with 10 bases between. CDR3 sequence: CASNGQGNTEAFF. Here the CDR3 DNA reads TGTGCCAGTAATGGGCAGGGGAACACTGAAGCTTTCTTT.